This T cell receptor beta chain emerged from a study of CD8+ T cells in alopecia areata. The V end was cut by 4 bases, the J end by 0 bases, with 11 bases between. This CDR3 is 15 amino acids long. The germline CDR1 and CDR2 sequences are SGDLS and YYNGEE. RNA extraction was followed by reverse transcription into cDNA, which acted as the sequencing template. The protocol was immunoSEQ multiplex PCR, while the TCRdb copy is restricted to in-frame clones and leaves out a portion. The data show about 69,000 clones, approximately 58% seen once. Using a FACSAria, the CD4+ and CD8+ T cells were sorted from the PBMCs.

The rearrangement joins TRBV9 to TRBJ2-1; D may be TRBD1 (5 bases). The input for sequencing was CD8+ T cells sorted from blood, taken at week 0. The TCR sequence derives from a human donor with alopecia areata. CDR3 sequence: CASSPDTSSYNEQFF. The CDR3 region has the DNA TGTGCCAGCAGCCCGGACACGAGCTCCTACAATGAGCAGTTCTTC.